Listed below are T cell receptor beta chains from one sample, sequenced in a study of blood T cell repertoires in COVID-19. Sequencing used immunoSEQ multiplex PCR; TCRdb keeps in-frame clones, though not all of them. The data hold 300,000 to 400,000 clones, with about 90% observed a single time. Input material: peripheral blood. All receptors derive from a woman in her seventies with COVID-19, enrolled during active disease. CDR3s include the opening cysteine and the closing phenylalanine or tryptophan. Each record gives: clone size, V gene, D gene, J gene, CDR3 protein, CDR3 DNA. D genes are given only for firm matches. Some rows mark clone size as missing; the rest say once, few, many or name a class of expanded clone.

.	TRBV19	TRBD1	TRBJ1-4	CASSLQGTNEKLFF	TGTGCCAGTAGTCTACAGGGGACTAATGAAAAACTGTTTTTT
.	TRBV15	.	TRBJ1-5	CATSPGDQPQHF	TGTGCCACCAGCCCGGGTGATCAGCCCCAGCATTTT
.	TRBV21-1	.	TRBJ2-5	CASSKGKVQAVQETQYF	TGTGCCAGCAGCAAAGGGAAAGTACAGGCAGTTCAAGAGACCCAGTACTTC
.	TRBV27	TRBD2	TRBJ2-3	CASSFAGDTDTQYF	TGTGCCAGCAGTTTCGCGGGGGACACAGATACGCAGTATTTT
.	TRBV7-8	.	TRBJ1-6	CASSLTGRQGNSPLHF	TGTGCCAGCAGCTTAACTGGGCGGCAGGGTAATTCACCCCTCCACTTT
.	TRBV12-3/TRBV12-4	.	TRBJ1-1	CASSKTGNTEAFF	TGTGCCAGCAGTAAAACCGGGAACACTGAAGCTTTCTTT
.	TRBV6-5	TRBD2	TRBJ2-7	CASSRQRGSSYEQYF	TGTGCCAGCAGTCGCCAGCGGGGGAGCTCCTACGAGCAGTACTTC
many	TRBV6-5	.	TRBJ1-1	CASSYSRGYTEAFF	TGTGCCAGCAGTTACTCTAGGGGTTACACTGAAGCTTTCTTT
.	TRBV30	.	TRBJ1-4	CAWTRGTNEKLFF	TGTGCCTGGACTCGAGGGACTAATGAAAAACTGTTTTTT
.	TRBV24-1	TRBD2	TRBJ2-3	CATSESGITDTQYF	TGTGCCACCAGTGAGAGCGGGATCACAGATACGCAGTATTTT
.	TRBV24-1	TRBD1	TRBJ2-7	CATSASGTGAPQYF	TGTGCCACCAGTGCCTCCGGGACAGGAGCCCCGCAGTACTTC
.	TRBV7-9	TRBD1	TRBJ1-2	CASSLDRVANYGYTF	TGTGCCAGCAGCCTTGACAGGGTAGCTAACTATGGCTACACCTTC
.	TRBV27	TRBD1	TRBJ1-1	CASSSIGQGGEAFF	TGTGCCAGCAGCTCTATTGGACAGGGGGGGGAAGCTTTCTTT
.	TRBV5-1	.	TRBJ2-7	CASSLVRQEQYF	TGCGCCAGCAGCTTGGTACGACAGGAGCAGTACTTC
.	TRBV27	TRBD1	TRBJ1-5	CASSYGQGNQPQHF	TGTGCCAGCAGTTATGGACAGGGGAATCAGCCCCAGCATTTT
.	TRBV15	.	TRBJ1-2	CATSRATATNYGYTF	TGTGCCACCAGCAGGGCGACAGCAACTAACTATGGCTACACCTTC
.	TRBV7-8	.	TRBJ2-3	CASSPTRFNTDTQYF	TGTGCCAGCAGCCCTACTAGGTTTAACACAGATACGCAGTATTTT
.	TRBV6-5	TRBD1	TRBJ2-7	CASSSDSGQGREQYF	TGTGCCAGCAGTTCCGATTCGGGACAGGGTCGCGAGCAGTACTTC
.	TRBV24-1	.	TRBJ1-1	CATSDRDTEAFF	TGTGCCACCAGTGACAGGGACACTGAAGCTTTCTTT
once	TRBV7-2	TRBD1	TRBJ1-1	CASSTSTGHYAEAFF	TGTGCCAGCAGCACCTCGACAGGGCATTACGCTGAAGCTTTCTTT
few	TRBV19	TRBD1	TRBJ1-1	CASRTGIITEAFF	TGTGCCAGTAGGACAGGGATCATCACTGAAGCTTTCTTT
few	TRBV5-1	.	TRBJ2-7	CASSLQGWNVDEQYF	TGCGCCAGCAGCTTGCAGGGGTGGAATGTGGACGAGCAGTACTTC
.	TRBV19	.	TRBJ1-3	CASRRGQTSGNTIYF	TGTGCCAGCCGCCGGGGTCAAACTTCTGGAAACACCATATATTTT
.	TRBV6-4	TRBD2	TRBJ2-3	CASTDSRGGPDTQYF	TGTGCCAGCACGGATTCACGGGGGGGTCCAGATACGCAGTATTTT
.	TRBV3-1/TRBV3-2	TRBD1	TRBJ2-5	CASRWTGEETQYF	TGTGCCAGCAGATGGACAGGGGAGGAGACCCAGTACTTC
.	TRBV30	.	TRBJ2-3	CACRGYTDTQYF	TGTGCCTGCAGGGGTTACACAGATACGCAGTATTTT
.	TRBV27	.	TRBJ1-2	CASSLSSLSYGYTF	TGTGCCAGCAGTTTATCTTCGCTAAGCTATGGCTACACCTTC
once	TRBV5-6	TRBD1	TRBJ1-4	CASSILQGAPANEKLFF	TGTGCCAGCAGCATCTTACAGGGGGCGCCTGCTAATGAAAAACTGTTTTTT
once	TRBV28	.	TRBJ1-1	CASSLGGGLNTEAFF	TGTGCCAGCAGTTTAGGTGGGGGCCTAAACACTGAAGCTTTCTTT
.	TRBV27	TRBD2	TRBJ2-3	CASSAGPRTSGDTDTQYF	TGTGCCAGCAGTGCCGGCCCCCGGACTAGCGGGGACACAGATACGCAGTATTTT
.	TRBV19	TRBD1	TRBJ1-4	CASSKQGAEEKLFF	TGTGCCAGTAGTAAACAGGGGGCAGAGGAAAAACTGTTTTTT
few	TRBV6-5	.	TRBJ1-5	CASSYTMLEAQHF	TGTGCCAGCAGTTACACTATGTTGGAGGCCCAGCATTTT
.	TRBV19	.	TRBJ1-2	CASSITENYGYTF	TGTGCCAGTAGTATAACAGAAAACTATGGCTACACCTTC
.	TRBV7-3	TRBD2	TRBJ2-3	CASSDLGAGGPDTQYF	TGTGCCAGCAGCGACCTTGGAGCGGGGGGCCCGGATACGCAGTATTTT
few	TRBV18	TRBD1	TRBJ1-1	CASSPNRGSGTEAFF	TGTGCCAGCTCACCGAACAGGGGGTCGGGCACTGAAGCTTTCTTT
once	TRBV9	.	TRBJ1-3	CASSVTFASKNGNTIYF	TGTGCCAGCAGCGTAACTTTTGCCTCTAAGAACGGAAACACCATATATTTT
.	TRBV20-1	.	TRBJ1-1	CSASPWTGTEAFF	TGCAGTGCTAGTCCCTGGACTGGAACTGAAGCTTTCTTT
.	TRBV5-1	.	TRBJ1-1	CASSLNGGSKAFF	TGCGCCAGCAGCTTGAACGGAGGCAGTAAAGCTTTCTTT
.	TRBV5-1	TRBD2	TRBJ2-7	CASSLIGAGVEEEQYF	TGCGCCAGCAGCTTGATCGGGGCGGGGGTAGAAGAGGAGCAGTACTTC
.	TRBV15	.	TRBJ2-7	CATKGVSYEQYF	TGTGCCACCAAGGGGGTAAGCTACGAGCAGTACTTC
once	TRBV7-3	.	TRBJ2-1	CASSLGQVNEQFF	TGTGCCAGCAGCTTAGGACAAGTCAATGAGCAGTTCTTC
.	TRBV6-4	.	TRBJ2-3	CASSDSLGHYTNTDTQYF	TGTGCCAGCAGTGACTCGCTCGGACATTACACCAACACAGATACGCAGTATTTT
.	TRBV11-2	.	TRBJ1-1	CASSLVGLGQAFF	TGTGCCAGCAGCTTAGTTGGCCTGGGCCAAGCTTTCTTT
.	TRBV27	TRBD1	TRBJ2-1	CASRPTGPGNEQFF	TGTGCCAGCAGACCGACAGGGCCGGGAAATGAGCAGTTCTTC
once	TRBV13	TRBD1	TRBJ1-2	CASSLGQGAWGYTF	TGTGCCAGCAGCTTAGGACAGGGGGCATGGGGCTACACCTTC
.	TRBV2	TRBD1	TRBJ1-1	CASRGTGGMNTEAFF	TGTGCCAGCAGGGGGACAGGGGGTATGAACACTGAAGCTTTCTTT
few	TRBV15	.	TRBJ1-5	CATGGQPQHF	TGTGCCACGGGGGGGCAGCCCCAGCATTTT
.	TRBV29-1	TRBD1	TRBJ1-2	CSVEPGGSYGYTF	TGCAGCGTTGAACCAGGGGGGAGCTATGGCTACACCTTC
.	TRBV28	.	TRBJ1-2	CASSLTLTGDYGYTF	TGTGCCAGCAGTTTAACTCTGACGGGTGACTATGGCTACACCTTC
once	TRBV27	TRBD1	TRBJ2-7	CASRGQGGTYEQYF	TGTGCCAGCAGGGGACAGGGGGGAACCTACGAGCAGTACTTC
.	TRBV29-1	TRBD1	TRBJ2-1	CSVTGQAINEQFF	TGCAGCGTAACGGGACAGGCGATCAATGAGCAGTTCTTC
.	TRBV28	TRBD1	TRBJ2-7	CASSGVGQGTGEQYF	TGTGCCAGCAGTGGGGTCGGACAGGGAACGGGCGAGCAGTACTTC
.	TRBV27	.	TRBJ1-2	CASSHGVGYGYTF	TGTGCCAGCAGTCACGGGGTTGGCTATGGCTACACCTTC
.	TRBV18	TRBD2	TRBJ2-7	CASSPAGGYEQYF	TGTGCCAGCTCACCTGCGGGGGGCTACGAGCAGTACTTC
.	TRBV6-5	.	TRBJ1-4	CASSTGATNEKLFF	TGTGCCAGTTCAACTGGAGCAACTAATGAAAAACTGTTTTTT
.	TRBV5-1	TRBD1	TRBJ2-3	CASSLQGALTDTQYF	TGCGCCAGCAGCTTACAGGGGGCTCTCACAGATACGCAGTATTTT
.	TRBV11-3	TRBD1	TRBJ2-5	CASSLGQGILETQYF	TGTGCCAGCAGCTTGGGACAGGGAATCCTGGAGACCCAGTACTTC
once	TRBV5-1	TRBD1	TRBJ2-3	CASRRRGQGAADTQYF	TGCGCCAGCAGGAGGAGGGGACAGGGGGCCGCAGATACGCAGTATTTT
.	TRBV7-6	TRBD2	TRBJ2-5	CASSFGTSGVETQYF	TGTGCCAGCAGCTTCGGGACTAGCGGGGTTGAGACCCAGTACTTC
.	TRBV5-1	TRBD2	TRBJ2-5	CASSLDPMAGGETQYF	TGCGCCAGCAGCTTGGACCCCATGGCGGGAGGAGAGACCCAGTACTTC